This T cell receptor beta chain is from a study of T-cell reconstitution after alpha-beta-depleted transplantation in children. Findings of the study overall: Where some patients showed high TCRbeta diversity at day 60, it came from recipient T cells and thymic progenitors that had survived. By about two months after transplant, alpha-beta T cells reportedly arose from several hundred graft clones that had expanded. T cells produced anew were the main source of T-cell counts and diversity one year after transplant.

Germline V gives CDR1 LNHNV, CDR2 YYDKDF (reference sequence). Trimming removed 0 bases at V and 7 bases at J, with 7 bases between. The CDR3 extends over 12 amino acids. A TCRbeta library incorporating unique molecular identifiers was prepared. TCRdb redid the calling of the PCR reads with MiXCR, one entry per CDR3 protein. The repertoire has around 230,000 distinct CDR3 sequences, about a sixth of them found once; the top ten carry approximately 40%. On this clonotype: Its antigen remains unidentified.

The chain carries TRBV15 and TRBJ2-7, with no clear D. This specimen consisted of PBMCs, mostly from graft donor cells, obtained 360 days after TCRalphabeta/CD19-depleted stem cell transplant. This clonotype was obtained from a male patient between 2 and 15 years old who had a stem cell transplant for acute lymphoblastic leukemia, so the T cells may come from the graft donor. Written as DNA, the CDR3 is TGTGCCACCAGCAGAGATCGGAGAGAGCAGTACTTC. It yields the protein CATSRDRREQYF.